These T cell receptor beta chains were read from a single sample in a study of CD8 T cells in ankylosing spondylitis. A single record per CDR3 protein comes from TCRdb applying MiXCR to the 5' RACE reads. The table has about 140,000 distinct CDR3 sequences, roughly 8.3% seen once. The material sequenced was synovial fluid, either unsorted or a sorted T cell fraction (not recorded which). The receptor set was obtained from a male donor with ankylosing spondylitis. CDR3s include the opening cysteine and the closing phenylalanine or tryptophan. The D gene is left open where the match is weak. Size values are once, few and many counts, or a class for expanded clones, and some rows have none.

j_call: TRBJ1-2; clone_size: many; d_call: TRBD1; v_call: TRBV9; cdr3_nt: TGTGCCAGCTCGGGACAGGGAACTTATAACTATGGCTACACCTTC; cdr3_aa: CASSGQGTYNYGYTF
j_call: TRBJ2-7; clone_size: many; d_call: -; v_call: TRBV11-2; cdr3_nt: TGTGCCAGCAGCCGCAGCAGGTCCTACGAGCAGTACTTC; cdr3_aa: CASSRSRSYEQYF
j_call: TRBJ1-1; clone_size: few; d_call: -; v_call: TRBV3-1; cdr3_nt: TGTGCCAGCAGCAGATTCGGGACTGAAGCTTTCTTT; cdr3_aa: CASSRFGTEAFF
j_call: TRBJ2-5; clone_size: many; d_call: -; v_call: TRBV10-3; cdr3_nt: TGTGCCATCAGTGTAGGGGACTTCGAACAAGAGACCCAGTACTTC; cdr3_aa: CAISVGDFEQETQYF
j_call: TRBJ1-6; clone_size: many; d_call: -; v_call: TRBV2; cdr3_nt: TGTGCCAGGTCCCGGGACTTTTTTCGTGAATCACCCCTCCACTTT; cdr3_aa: CARSRDFFRESPLHF
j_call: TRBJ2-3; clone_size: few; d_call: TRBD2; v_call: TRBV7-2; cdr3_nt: TGTGCCAGCAGCCGGACTAGCGGGGGCTACACAGATACGCAGTATTTT; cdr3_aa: CASSRTSGGYTDTQYF
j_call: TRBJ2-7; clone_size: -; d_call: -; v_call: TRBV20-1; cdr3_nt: TGCAGTGCAAGGGTTAGGGGAACTAGCAAGCACGAGCAGTACTTC; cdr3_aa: CSARVRGTSKHEQYF
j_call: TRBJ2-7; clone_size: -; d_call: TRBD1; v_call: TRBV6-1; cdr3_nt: TGTGCCAGCTCCCCATGGGACAGGGCTTCCTTCTACGAGCAGTACTTC; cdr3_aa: CASSPWDRASFYEQYF
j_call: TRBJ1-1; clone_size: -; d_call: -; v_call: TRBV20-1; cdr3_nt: TGCAGTGATCAGGGGAGTACTGAAGCTTTCTTT; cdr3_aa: CSDQGSTEAFF
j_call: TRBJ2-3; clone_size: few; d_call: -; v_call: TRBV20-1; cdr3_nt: TGCAGTGCTAGAAACCTCCGGACAGCCACAGATACGCAGTATTTT; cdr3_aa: CSARNLRTATDTQYF
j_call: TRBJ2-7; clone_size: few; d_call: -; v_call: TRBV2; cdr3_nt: TGTGCCAGCAGCGCGCAGGGCCTCGAGCAGTACTTC; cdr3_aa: CASSAQGLEQYF
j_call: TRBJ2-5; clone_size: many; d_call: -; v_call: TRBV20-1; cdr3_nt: TGCAGTGCTGGGGACTACCAAGAGACCCAGTACTTC; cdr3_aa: CSAGDYQETQYF
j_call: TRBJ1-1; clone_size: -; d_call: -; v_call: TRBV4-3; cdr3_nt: TGCGCCAGCAGCCGCGCCGGGACTTTGAACACTGAAGCTTTCTTT; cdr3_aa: CASSRAGTLNTEAFF